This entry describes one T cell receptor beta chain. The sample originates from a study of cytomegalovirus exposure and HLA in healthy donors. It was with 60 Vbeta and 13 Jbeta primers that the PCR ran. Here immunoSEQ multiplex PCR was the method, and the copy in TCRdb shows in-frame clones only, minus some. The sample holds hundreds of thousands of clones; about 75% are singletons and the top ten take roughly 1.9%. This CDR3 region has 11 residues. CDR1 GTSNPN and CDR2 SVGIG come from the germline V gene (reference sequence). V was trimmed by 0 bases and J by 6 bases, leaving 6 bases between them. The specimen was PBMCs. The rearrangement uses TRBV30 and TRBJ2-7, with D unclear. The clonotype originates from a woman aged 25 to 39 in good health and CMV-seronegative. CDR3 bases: TGTGCCTGGAGTGTAGTCGGCGAGCAGTACTTC. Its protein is CAWSVVGEQYF.